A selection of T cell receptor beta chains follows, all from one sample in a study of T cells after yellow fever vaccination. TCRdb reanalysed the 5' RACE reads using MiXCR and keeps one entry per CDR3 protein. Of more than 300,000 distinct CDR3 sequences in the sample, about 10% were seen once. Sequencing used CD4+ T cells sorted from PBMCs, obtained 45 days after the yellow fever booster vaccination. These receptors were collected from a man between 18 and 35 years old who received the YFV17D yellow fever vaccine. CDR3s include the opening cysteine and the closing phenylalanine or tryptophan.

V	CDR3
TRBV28	CASSLTGGQPQHF
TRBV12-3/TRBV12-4	CASTLLGNTEAFF
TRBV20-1	CSARPPGRLFQPQHF
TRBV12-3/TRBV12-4	CACRTVDTQYF
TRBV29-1	CSVEENTQYF
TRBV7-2	CASSNPVYNSPLHF
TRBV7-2	CAGGTGGLSTNTGELFF
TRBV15	CATSAQYPDYGYTF
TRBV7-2	CASSGLGPGKRTQYF
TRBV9	CASSVGIGDYGYTF
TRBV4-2	CASSQEAGGDSPLHF
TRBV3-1	CASSQGAWANIQYF
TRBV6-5	CASSYSRGQNKQYF
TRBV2	CASSTDDSFRFF
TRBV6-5	CASSYSGDLTDTQYF
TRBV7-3	CASSFSRTGGNEQFF
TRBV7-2	CASSPGRLLANYGYTF
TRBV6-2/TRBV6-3	CASSRDGQETQYF
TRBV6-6	CASSSTGQGRDTQYF
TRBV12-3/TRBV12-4	CASSFQDLETQYF
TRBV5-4	CASSTRLAGGPGELFF
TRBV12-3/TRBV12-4	CASSLLPPGSLNEQFF
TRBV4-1	CASSQDLGQGVTDTQYF
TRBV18	CASSFSSWTTNNEQFF
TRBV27	CASSTNSGGREFF
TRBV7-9	CASSFPLLAGEQFF
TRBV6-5	CASRGSGGADTQYF
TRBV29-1	CSVAEQGAYNEQFF
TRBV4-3	CASSHSTGDYGYTF
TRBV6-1	CASSERPPTDTQYF
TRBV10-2	CASSQGSEVGELFF
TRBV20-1	CSAGYQRGGEQFF
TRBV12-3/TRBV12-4	CASSRGTTVNTIYF
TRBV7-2	CASSPGGSAKNIQYF
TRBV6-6	CASSLTGDNSPLHF
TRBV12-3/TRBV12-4	CASSSRQGREGYTF
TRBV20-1	CSATGGTNYGYTF
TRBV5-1	CASSPFSGVAQETQYF
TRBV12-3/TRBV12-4	CASRTIHNSPLHF
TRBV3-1	CASSQRTITDTQYF
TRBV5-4	CASSLRAARSYGYSPLHF
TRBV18	CASSPLVSSGGANNEQFF
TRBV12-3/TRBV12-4	CASSLNRARSDTQYF
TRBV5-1	CASSLEAYSGNTIYF
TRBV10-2	CASSEPGQPNTGELFF
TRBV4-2	CASSQALYRGRSEKLFF
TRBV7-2	CASSPLTGRQETQYF
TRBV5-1	CASSPQDPSLADTQYF
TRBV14	CASSQPGLAGDYNEQFF
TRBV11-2	CASSLEYATTQETQYF
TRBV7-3	CASSFTGGLGNEQFF
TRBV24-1	CATSDSKVGTRGDTQYF
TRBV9	CASSNIESGANVLTF
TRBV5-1	CASSLIGPNYNEQFF
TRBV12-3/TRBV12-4	CASNSAGGPRRETQYF